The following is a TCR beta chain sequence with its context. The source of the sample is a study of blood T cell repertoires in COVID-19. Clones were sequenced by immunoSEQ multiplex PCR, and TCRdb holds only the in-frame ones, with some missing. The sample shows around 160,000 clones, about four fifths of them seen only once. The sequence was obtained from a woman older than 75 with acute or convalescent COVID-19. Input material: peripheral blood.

The CDR3 DNA is TGTGCCAGCAGCCGAACAGGGGCCAATCAGCCCCAGCATTTT. This sequence encodes CASSRTGANQPQHF. The rearrangement joins TRBV28 to TRBJ1-5; the match to TRBD1 covers 7 bases. CDR1 MDHEN and CDR2 SYDVKM come from the germline V gene. Trimming took 6 bases from V and 3 from J; bases not matched to a gene: 5. There are 14 residues in the CDR3.